These 8 T cell receptor beta chains came from one sample sequenced in a study of T cells after yellow fever vaccination. Each CDR3 protein gets one entry after TCRdb re-called the 5' RACE reads with MiXCR. The sample includes approximately 550,000 distinct CDR3 sequences, 15% to 20% of them seen just once. This specimen consisted of PBMCs, obtained 15 days after the yellow fever booster vaccination. The receptors originated from a man aged 25 to 45 who received the YFV17D yellow fever vaccine.

In regard to this clonotype: An end of the junction differs from the germline gene, which may be a read error. V and J are TRBV6-2 or TRBV6-3 and TRBJ2-4; D is ambiguous. The CDR3 length is 12 residues. Germline CDR1 and CDR2: MNHEY and SVGEGT. The CDR3 protein is CASSYSMGRPHF. The CDR3 DNA sequence: TGTGCCAGCAGTTACTCGATGGGAAGGCCCCACTTC.

The CDR3 reads CASSSRLAGVRDTQYF. The CDR3 bases are TGTGCCAGCAGTTCTCGACTAGCGGGAGTGCGAGATACGCAGTATTTT. The V call is TRBV27, the J call TRBJ2-3; TRBD2 agrees at 12 bases. CDR1 is MNHEY and CDR2 is SMNVEV in the germline V gene (reference sequence). With 4 bases clipped from V and 5 bases from J, the junction kept 7 bases outside the gene matches. The CDR3 has 16 amino acids.

The chain recombines TRBV18 with TRBJ2-3; D unresolved. This CDR3 comprises 14 residues. Deletions cut 3 bases from V and 0 bases from J, with 7 bases between. Germline-derived CDR1 and CDR2 are KGHSH and LQKENI. CDR3 nucleotide sequence: TGTGCCAGCTCACCGGCCCTTAGCACAGATACGCAGTATTTT. This sequence encodes CASSPALSTDTQYF.

This clonotype appeared a few times. The genes are TRBV7-3 and TRBJ2-7, with 7 nucleotides matching TRBD1. The V gene end was trimmed by 5 bases and the J gene end by 0 bases; junction bases not matched to a gene: 7. The CDR3 has 15 residues. Germline V gene sequence: CDR1 SGHTA, CDR2 FQGTGA. The CDR3 protein is CASSVGTALSYEQYF. The CDR3 region has the DNA TGTGCCAGCAGCGTCGGGACAGCTCTCTCCTACGAGCAGTACTTC.

This clonotype was picked up a small number of times. The CDR3 DNA is TGTGCCAGCAGACCGGACAGCCATAATTCACCCCTCCACTTT. This gives the protein CASRPDSHNSPLHF. The V and J genes are TRBV28 and TRBJ1-6; maybe TRBD1 (6 bases). Germline CDR1 MDHEN, CDR2 SYDVKM. This CDR3 has 14 amino acids. Trimming removed 6 bases from V and 5 bases from J, with 11 bases in between.

This clonotype was counted only a few times. V is TRBV5-1 and J is TRBJ2-3, with 8 bases matching TRBD1. The length of the CDR3 is 16 residues. J lost 3 bases, V lost 0 bases, and 6 bases had no gene match. Per germline, CDR1 SGHRS and CDR2 YFSETQ. CDR3 sequence (DNA): TGCGCCAGCAGCTTGGTGCCAGGGGGCCGAACAGATACGCAGTATTTT. This gives the protein CASSLVPGGRTDTQYF.

This clonotype was detected only a few times. This sequence joins TRBV7-7 and TRBJ2-1; D possibly uses TRBD1 or TRBD2 (6 bases each). Trimming shortened V by 5 bases and J by 9 bases, and 11 bases separated the two germline ends. CDR3 length: 12 residues. Germline V gene sequence: CDR1 SSHAT, CDR2 FNYEAQ (reference sequence). CDR3 nucleotide sequence: TGTGCCAGCAGCGGGGGGCTGGGTGAGCAGTTCTTC. It encodes CASSGGLGEQFF. Filled out from reference TRBV7-7 and TRBJ2-1, the complete variable domain reads GAGVSQSPRYKVTKRGQDVTLRCDPISSHATLYWYQQALGQGPEFLTYFNYEAQPDKSGLPSDRFSAERPEGSISTLTIQRTEQRDSAMYRCASSGGLGEQFFGPGTRLTVL.

Points on this clonotype: One junction end does not reproduce the germline sequence, and a read error may be involved. V is TRBV15 and J is TRBJ2-5; D call uncertain. The germline CDR1 and CDR2 sequences are LNHNV and YYDKDF (reference sequence). The CDR3 is 14 amino acids. For the CDR3, the DNA is TGTGCCACCACCAGAGCCGATTTACCAGGGACCCAGTACTTC. Amino acid sequence: CATTRADLPGTQYF.